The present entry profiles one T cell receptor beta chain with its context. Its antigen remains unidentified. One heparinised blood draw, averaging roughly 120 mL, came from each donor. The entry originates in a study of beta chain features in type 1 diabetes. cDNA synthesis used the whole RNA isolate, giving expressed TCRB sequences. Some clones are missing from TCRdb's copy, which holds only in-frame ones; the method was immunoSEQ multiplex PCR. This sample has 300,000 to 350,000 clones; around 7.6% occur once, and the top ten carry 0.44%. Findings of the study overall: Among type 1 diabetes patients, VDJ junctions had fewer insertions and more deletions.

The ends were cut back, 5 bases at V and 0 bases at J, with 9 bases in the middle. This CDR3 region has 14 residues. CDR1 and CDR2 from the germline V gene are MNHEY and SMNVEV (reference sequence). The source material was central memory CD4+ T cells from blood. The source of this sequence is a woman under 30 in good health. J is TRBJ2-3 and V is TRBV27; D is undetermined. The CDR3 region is CASSRYASTDTQYF. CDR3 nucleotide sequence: TGTGCCAGCAGTCGATATGCTAGCACAGATACGCAGTATTTT.